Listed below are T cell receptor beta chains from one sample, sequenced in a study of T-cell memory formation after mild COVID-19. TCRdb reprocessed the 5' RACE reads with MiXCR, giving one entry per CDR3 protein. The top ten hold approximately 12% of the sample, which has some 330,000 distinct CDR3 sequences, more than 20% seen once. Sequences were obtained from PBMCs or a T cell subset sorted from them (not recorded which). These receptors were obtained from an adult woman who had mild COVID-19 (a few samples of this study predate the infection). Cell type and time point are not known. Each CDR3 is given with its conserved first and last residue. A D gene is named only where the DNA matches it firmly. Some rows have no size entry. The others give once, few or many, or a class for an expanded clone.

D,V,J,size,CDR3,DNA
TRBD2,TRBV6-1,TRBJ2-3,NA,CASSPSGTRTDTQYF,TGTGCCAGCAGTCCTAGCGGGACCCGCACAGATACGCAGTATTTT
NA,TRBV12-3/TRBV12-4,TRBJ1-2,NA,CASSILRPRAYGYTF,TGTGCCAGCAGCATCTTGAGACCACGCGCTTATGGCTACACCTTC
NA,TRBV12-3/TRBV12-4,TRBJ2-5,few,CASSAQVSTVGTQYF,TGTGCCAGCAGCGCCCAGGTTTCTACAGTAGGGACCCAGTACTTC
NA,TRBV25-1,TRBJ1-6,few,CASSEGNSPLHF,TGTGCCAGCAGTGAGGGGAATTCACCCCTCCACTTT
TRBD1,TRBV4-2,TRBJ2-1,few,CASSRTGTGYNEQFF,TGTGCCAGCAGCCGTACCGGGACAGGATACAATGAGCAGTTCTTC
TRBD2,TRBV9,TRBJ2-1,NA,CASSPLAGVSSMDEQFF,TGTGCCAGCAGCCCACTAGCGGGAGTTTCCTCAATGGATGAGCAGTTCTTC
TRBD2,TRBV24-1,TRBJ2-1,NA,CATSEGGLAGPYNEQFF,TGTGCCACCAGTGAGGGGGGACTAGCGGGACCCTACAATGAGCAGTTCTTC
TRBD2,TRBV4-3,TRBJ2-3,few,CASSQEMGASGQSDTQYF,TGCGCCAGCAGCCAAGAGATGGGGGCTAGCGGGCAGTCAGATACGCAGTATTTT
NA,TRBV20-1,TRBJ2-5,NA,CSARDPTSTPRRFPETQYF,TGCAGTGCTAGAGATCCCACTTCCACCCCACGGCGTTTCCCGGAGACCCAGTACTTC
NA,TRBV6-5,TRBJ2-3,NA,CASSYSRGAGTDTQYF,TGTGCCAGCAGTTACTCGAGGGGGGCCGGGACAGATACGCAGTATTTT
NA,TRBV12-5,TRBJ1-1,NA,CASGPDRVGMNTEAFF,TGTGCTAGTGGCCCGGACCGCGTAGGTATGAACACTGAAGCTTTCTTT
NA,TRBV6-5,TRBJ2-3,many,CASSYLADPTDTQYF,TGTGCCAGCAGTTACCTAGCCGACCCGACAGATACGCAGTATTTT
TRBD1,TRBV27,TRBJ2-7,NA,CASTLGQGAYEQYF,TGTGCCAGCACCCTGGGGCAGGGGGCCTACGAGCAGTACTTC
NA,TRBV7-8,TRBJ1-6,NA,CASSLAGRGNSPLHF,TGTGCCAGCAGCTTAGCTGGGAGAGGTAATTCACCCCTCCACTTT
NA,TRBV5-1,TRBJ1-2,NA,CASSPEAGVYGYTF,TGCGCCAGCAGTCCCGAGGCGGGGGTTTATGGCTACACCTTC
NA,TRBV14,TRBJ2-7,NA,CASSQLGPYEQYF,TGTGCCAGCAGCCAACTTGGGCCCTACGAGCAGTACTTC
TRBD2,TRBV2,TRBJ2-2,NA,CASSDIGRVNTGELFF,TGTGCCAGCAGTGACATCGGGAGGGTCAACACCGGGGAGCTGTTTTTT
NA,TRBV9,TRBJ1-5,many,CASSRPSSRKPQHF,TGTGCCAGCAGCCGACCATCCTCCCGTAAACCCCAGCATTTT
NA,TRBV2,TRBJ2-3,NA,CASAPRDTQYF,TGTGCCAGCGCTCCGAGGGATACGCAGTATTTT
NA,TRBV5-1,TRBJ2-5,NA,CASSLPLEGETQYF,TGCGCCAGCAGCTTGCCGCTAGAGGGGGAGACCCAGTACTTC
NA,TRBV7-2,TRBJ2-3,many,CASSLSGQTTQYF,TGTGCCAGCAGCTTAAGTGGACAGACAACGCAGTATTTT
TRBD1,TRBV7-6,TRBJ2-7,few,CASSLEAGTGFSEQYF,TGTGCCAGCAGCTTAGAAGCCGGGACAGGGTTTTCCGAGCAGTACTTC
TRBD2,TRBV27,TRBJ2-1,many,CASTPGLAGVYEQFF,TGTGCCAGCACCCCAGGACTAGCGGGAGTGTATGAGCAGTTCTTC
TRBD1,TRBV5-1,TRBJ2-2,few,CASRRQGSTGELFF,TGCGCCAGCAGACGACAGGGATCCACCGGGGAGCTGTTTTTT
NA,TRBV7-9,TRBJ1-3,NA,CASSSQQGNTIYF,TGTGCCAGCAGCTCTCAACAGGGAAACACCATATATTTT
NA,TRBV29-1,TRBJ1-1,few,CSVELRGTEAFF,TGCAGCGTTGAACTGAGAGGGACTGAAGCTTTCTTT
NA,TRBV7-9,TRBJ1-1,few,CASSSRRAVNTEAFF,TGTGCCAGCAGCTCCCGGCGGGCAGTGAACACTGAAGCTTTCTTT